A single sample gave rise to the 19 T cell receptor beta chains below, sequenced in a study of T cell repertoires in cytomegalovirus infection. No antigen is known for these receptors. Each CDR3 protein is one row after TCRdb ran MiXCR on the reads. The sample consists of 45,000 to 75,000 distinct CDR3 sequences, around 34% of them appearing once. Input material: PBMCs, sequenced either directly or after in vitro stimulation (not recorded which). The receptors stem from a human donor in good health (CMV status not recorded). Some clones in this sample may be carry-over from other donors' samples.

The sample holds a few counts of this clonotype. The chain uses TRBV11-2 and TRBJ2-7; 12 positions agree with TRBD2. The CDR3 runs to 16 residues. CDR1 and CDR2 (germline): SGHAT, FQNNGV. Trimming removed 6 bases from V and 0 bases from J; junction bases left unmatched: 6. This CDR3 reads CASSRGTSGSSYEQYF. The CDR3 DNA follows: TGTGCCAGCAGTCGAGGGACTAGCGGGTCCTCCTACGAGCAGTACTTC.

This clonotype was picked up a small number of times. The V and J genes are TRBV7-9 and TRBJ2-3; 13 positions agree with TRBD2. Germline trimming cut 5 bases from V and 6 bases from J; bases unmatched to any gene: 8. There are 16 residues in the CDR3. The germline V gene has CDR1 SEHNR and CDR2 FQNEAQ (reference sequence). The CDR3 loop is CASSARLAGGLDTQYF. CDR3 bases: TGTGCCAGCAGCGCTCGACTAGCGGGGGGTCTGGATACGCAGTATTTT.

In this sample, this clonotype turned up many times. The chain carries TRBV7-2 and TRBJ1-3; D not certain. CDR3 length equals 16 residues. V lost 2 bases to trimming and J lost 0 bases, with 11 bases between them. The germline CDR1 and CDR2 sequences are SGHTA and FQGNSA. CDR3 bases: TGTGCCAGCAGCTTATCCTCGCCGGCCTCTGGAAACACCATATATTTT. This translates into CASSLSSPASGNTIYF.

The chain employs TRBV19 and TRBJ2-3; the D gene could be TRBD1 or TRBD2 (5 bases each). The CDR3 totals 13 residues. Germline V lookup: CDR1 LNHDA, CDR2 SQIVND (reference sequence). Trimming took 5 bases from V and 10 from J, leaving 16 bases between them. This chain's CDR3 is CASSQTGAPSQYF. CDR3 DNA sequence: TGTGCCAGTAGTCAAACCGGGGCGCCGTCGCAGTATTTT.

This clonotype has at least ten counts. The J gene is TRBJ1-2, the V gene TRBV7-2, with D possibly TRBD1 on 6 matching bases. The CDR3 spans 15 residues. The ends were cut back, 1 base at V and 3 bases at J, with 12 bases in the middle. Germline CDR1 SGHTA, CDR2 FQGNSA. CDR3 sequence reads: CASSLGGQGYYGYTF. DNA of the CDR3: TGTGCCAGCAGCTTAGGAGGGCAGGGGTACTATGGCTACACCTTC.

This clonotype was seen once. The chain carries TRBV7-2 and TRBJ2-7; D possibly uses TRBD1 or TRBD2 (5 bases each). The CDR3 has 12 residues. The germline V gene encodes CDR1 SGHTA and CDR2 FQGNSA. V lost 1 base, J lost 5 bases, and 6 bases lay in between. CDR3 sequence reads: CASSLVGDEQYF. CDR3 nucleotide sequence: TGTGCCAGCAGCTTAGTGGGGGACGAGCAGTACTTC.

This CDR3 reads CSATHISNQETQYF. The CDR3 DNA sequence: TGCAGTGCTACGCACATTAGCAACCAAGAGACCCAGTACTTC. J is TRBJ2-5 and V is TRBV20-1; D gene unclear. This CDR3 has 14 residues. CDR1 is DFQATT, CDR2 SNEGSKA, per germline (reference sequence). V was trimmed by 4 bases and J by 0 bases, leaving 12 bases between them.

The V and J genes are TRBV30 and TRBJ1-5, with no clear D. The V end was cut by 0 bases, the J end by 2 bases, with 8 bases between. Germline-derived CDR1 and CDR2 are GTSNPN and SVGIG (reference sequence). The CDR3 totals 14 residues. The CDR3 nucleotides read TGTGCCTGGAGTGTAGGTCGGCGCAATCAGCCCCAGCATTTT. Encoded protein: CAWSVGRRNQPQHF.

This clonotype came up a few times. The V and J genes are TRBV12-3 or TRBV12-4 and TRBJ2-1; no reliable D call. Between the trimmed V and J ends, which lost 6 bases and 4 bases, there was a span of 10 bases. The CDR3 contains 13 residues. The CDR3 coding sequence is TGTGCCAGCAGGTCAATAGATTACAATGAGCAGTTCTTC. This encodes CASRSIDYNEQFF.

This clonotype came up many times. The chain joins TRBV7-2 to TRBJ1-1; no clear D. Germline CDR1 reads SGHTA; CDR2 reads FQGNSA. Trimming pared 3 bases from V and 0 bases from J, leaving 5 bases between. The CDR3 totals 13 residues. The chain's CDR3 is CASSFSVNTEAFF. The CDR3 bases are TGTGCCAGCAGCTTCTCAGTGAACACTGAAGCTTTCTTT.

This clonotype was picked up a small number of times. This chain links TRBV4-1 with TRBJ1-2; D unclear. The CDR3 consists of 14 residues. Germline CDR1 and CDR2: MGHRA and YSYEKL. V lost 0 bases, J lost 7 bases, and 12 bases lay in between. The CDR3 loop reads CASSQDSGAPGYTF. In nucleotides, the CDR3 is TGCGCCAGCAGCCAAGATTCGGGAGCTCCTGGCTACACCTTC.

This rearrangement joins TRBV5-8 to TRBJ2-3; no definite D call. This CDR3 is 12 amino acids long. The germline V gene has CDR1 SGHTS and CDR2 YDEGEE. Trimming left V 4 bases short and J 7 bases short, with 10 bases between. The CDR3 DNA reads as TGTGCCAGCAGCGGCCCGATGAATACGCAGTATTTT. Its protein is CASSGPMNTQYF.

The rearrangement links TRBV5-1 to TRBJ2-4; 12 bases match TRBD2. V was clipped by 0 bases and J by 5 bases; unmatched bases: 3. Germline V gene lookup returns CDR1 SGHRS and CDR2 YFSETQ. The CDR3 is made up of 16 amino acids. Written as DNA, the CDR3 is TGCGCCAGCAGCTTGGATAGGACTAGCGGGGAAAACATTCAGTACTTC. It is translated as CASSLDRTSGENIQYF.

This clonotype was detected many times. This chain joins TRBV7-2 and TRBJ1-1; 7 bases align to TRBD1. V trimming: 3 bases; J trimming: 5 bases; junction bases outside the gene matches: 3. The CDR3 is 13 amino acids. Germline V lookup: CDR1 SGHTA, CDR2 FQGNSA. The CDR3 region is CASSLGQITEAFF. The CDR3 coding sequence is TGTGCCAGCAGCTTGGGACAGATAACTGAAGCTTTCTTT.

This clonotype has only a few counts. The rearrangement joins TRBV6-1 to TRBJ2-2; D may be TRBD1 or TRBD2 (5 bases each). This CDR3 contains 16 residues. Germline lookup yields CDR1 MNHNS and CDR2 SASEGT. Trimming removed 0 bases from V and 4 bases from J, with 12 bases in between. CDR3 sequence reads: CASSEAWDGPTGELFF. CDR3 DNA sequence: TGTGCCAGCAGTGAAGCATGGGACGGACCCACCGGGGAGCTGTTTTTT.

This clonotype has only a few counts. The gene calls are TRBV7-6 and TRBJ2-1, with a tentative D call TRBD1 (5 bases). The CDR3 runs to 14 residues. Germline loops: CDR1 SGHVS, CDR2 FNYEAQ. V was cut by 4 bases and J by 3 bases, with 10 bases left in between. CDR3 sequence: CASSSRDSYNEQFF. The CDR3 nucleotides read TGTGCCAGCAGCTCCCGAGACAGCTACAATGAGCAGTTCTTC. The full variable domain, in which reference TRBV7-6 and TRBJ2-1 provide the parts outside the CDR3, is GAGVSQSPRYKVTKRGQDVALRCDPISGHVSLYWYRQALGQGPEFLTYFNYEAQQDKSGLPNDRFSAERPEGSISTLTIQRTEQRDSAMYRCASSSRDSYNEQFFGPGTRLTVL.

This clonotype was seen more than once but under ten times. The rearrangement joins TRBV6-2 or TRBV6-3 to TRBJ2-1; perhaps D is TRBD1 or TRBD2 (5 bases each). With 2 bases removed from V and 4 bases from J, the gap between germline ends came to 12 bases. There are 15 residues in the CDR3. Germline CDR1 is MNHEY and CDR2 is SVGEGT. CDR3: CASSYEGMLYNEQFF. The CDR3, as DNA: TGTGCCAGCAGTTACGAGGGGATGCTATACAATGAGCAGTTCTTC.

This clonotype has a handful of counts. The chain combines TRBV25-1 with TRBJ1-4; 7 positions agree with TRBD1. The CDR3 contains 16 residues. Germline V gene sequence: CDR1 MGHDK, CDR2 SYGVNS. V gave up 6 bases and J gave up 7 bases; unmatched junction bases: 14. Here the CDR3 DNA reads TGTGCCAGCAGCAAAGACAGGGCCCCTTACAGTGAAAAACTGTTTTTT. Its protein is CASSKDRAPYSEKLFF.

The V gene is TRBV7-9, the J gene TRBJ2-1, with TRBD2 identical over 9 bases. CDR3 length: 13 amino acids. Per the germline V gene, CDR1 is SEHNR and CDR2 is FQNEAQ (reference sequence). The junction had 1 base not matched to a gene; V was cut back by 0 bases and J by 10 bases. The CDR3 coding sequence is TGTGCCAGCAGCTTAGCTAGCGGGGGAGAGCAGTTCTTC. Protein: CASSLASGGEQFF.